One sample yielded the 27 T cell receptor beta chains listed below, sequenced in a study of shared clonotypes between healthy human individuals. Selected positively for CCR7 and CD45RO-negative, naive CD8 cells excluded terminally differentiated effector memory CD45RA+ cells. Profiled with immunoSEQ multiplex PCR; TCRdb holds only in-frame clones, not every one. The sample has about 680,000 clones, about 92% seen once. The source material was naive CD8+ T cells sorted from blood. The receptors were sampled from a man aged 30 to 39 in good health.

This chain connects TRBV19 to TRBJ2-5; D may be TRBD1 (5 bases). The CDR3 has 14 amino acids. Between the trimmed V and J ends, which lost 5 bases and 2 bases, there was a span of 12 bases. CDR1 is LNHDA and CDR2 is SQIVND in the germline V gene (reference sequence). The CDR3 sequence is CASSPPDNQETQYF. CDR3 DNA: TGTGCCAGTAGTCCCCCGGACAATCAAGAGACCCAGTACTTC.

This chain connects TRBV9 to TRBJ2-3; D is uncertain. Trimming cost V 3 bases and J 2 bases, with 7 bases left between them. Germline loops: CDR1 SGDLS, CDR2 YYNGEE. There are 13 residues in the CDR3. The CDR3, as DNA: TGTGCCAGCAGCGCATTAAACACAGATACGCAGTATTTT. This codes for CASSALNTDTQYF.

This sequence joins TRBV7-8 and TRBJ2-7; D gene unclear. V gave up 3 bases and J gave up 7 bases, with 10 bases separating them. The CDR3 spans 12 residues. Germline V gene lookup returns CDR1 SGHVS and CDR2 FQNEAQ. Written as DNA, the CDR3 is TGTGCCAGCAGCTTCCGGGCCCTAGAGCAGTACTTC. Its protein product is CASSFRALEQYF.

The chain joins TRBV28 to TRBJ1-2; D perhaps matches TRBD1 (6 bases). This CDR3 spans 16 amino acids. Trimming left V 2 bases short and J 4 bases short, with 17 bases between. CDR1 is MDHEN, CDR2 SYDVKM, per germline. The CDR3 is CASSLQGNWRAYGYTF. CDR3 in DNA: TGTGCCAGCAGTTTACAGGGGAACTGGCGCGCCTATGGCTACACCTTC.

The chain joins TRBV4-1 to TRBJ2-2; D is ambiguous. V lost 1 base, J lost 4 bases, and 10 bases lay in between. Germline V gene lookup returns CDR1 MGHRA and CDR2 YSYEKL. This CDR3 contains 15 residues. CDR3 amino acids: CASSQVTVATGELFF. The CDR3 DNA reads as TGCGCCAGCAGCCAAGTTACCGTTGCCACCGGGGAGCTGTTTTTT.

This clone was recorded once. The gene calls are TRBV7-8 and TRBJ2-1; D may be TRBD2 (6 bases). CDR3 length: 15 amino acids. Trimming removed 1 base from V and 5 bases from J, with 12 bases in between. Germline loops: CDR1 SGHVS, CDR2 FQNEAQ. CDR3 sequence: CASSLDGGVDNEQFF. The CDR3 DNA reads TGTGCCAGCAGCTTAGACGGAGGGGTCGACAATGAGCAGTTCTTC.

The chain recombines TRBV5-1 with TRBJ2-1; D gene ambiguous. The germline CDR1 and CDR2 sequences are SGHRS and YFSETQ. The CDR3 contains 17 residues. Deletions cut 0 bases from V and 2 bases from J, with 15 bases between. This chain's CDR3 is CASSLADLGFTYNEQFF. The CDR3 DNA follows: TGCGCCAGCAGCTTGGCGGATTTAGGGTTTACCTACAATGAGCAGTTCTTC.

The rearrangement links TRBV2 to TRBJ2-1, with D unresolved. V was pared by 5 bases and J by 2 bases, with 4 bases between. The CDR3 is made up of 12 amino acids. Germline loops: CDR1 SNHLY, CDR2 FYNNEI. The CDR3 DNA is TGTGCCAGCAGTCTCGCCTACAATGAGCAGTTCTTC. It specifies CASSLAYNEQFF.

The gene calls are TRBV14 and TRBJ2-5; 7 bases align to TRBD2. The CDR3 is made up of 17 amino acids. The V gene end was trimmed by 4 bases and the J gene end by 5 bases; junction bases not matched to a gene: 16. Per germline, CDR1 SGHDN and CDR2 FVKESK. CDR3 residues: CASSPPWGREGMETQYF. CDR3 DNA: TGTGCCAGCAGCCCCCCCTGGGGCAGGGAGGGGATGGAGACCCAGTACTTC.

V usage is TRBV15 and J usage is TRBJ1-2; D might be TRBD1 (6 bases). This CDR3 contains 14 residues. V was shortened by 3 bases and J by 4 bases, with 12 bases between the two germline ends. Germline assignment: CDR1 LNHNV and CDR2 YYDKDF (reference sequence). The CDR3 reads CATSSSGVLYGYTF. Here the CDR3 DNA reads TGTGCCACCAGCAGCTCAGGGGTCCTCTATGGCTACACCTTC.

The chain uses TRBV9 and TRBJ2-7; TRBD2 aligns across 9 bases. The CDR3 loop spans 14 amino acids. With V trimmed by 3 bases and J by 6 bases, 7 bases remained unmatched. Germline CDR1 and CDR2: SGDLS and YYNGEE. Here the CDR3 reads CASSAREGRTEQYF. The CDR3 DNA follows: TGTGCCAGCAGCGCGCGGGAGGGCCGCACCGAGCAGTACTTC.

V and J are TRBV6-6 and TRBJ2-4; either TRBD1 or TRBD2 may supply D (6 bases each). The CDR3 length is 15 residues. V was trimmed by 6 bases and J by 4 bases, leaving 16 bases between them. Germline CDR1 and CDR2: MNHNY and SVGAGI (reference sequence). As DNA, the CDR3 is TGTGCCAGCAGGCTTCTAACGGGGGCGAAAAACATTCAGTACTTC. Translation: CASRLLTGAKNIQYF.

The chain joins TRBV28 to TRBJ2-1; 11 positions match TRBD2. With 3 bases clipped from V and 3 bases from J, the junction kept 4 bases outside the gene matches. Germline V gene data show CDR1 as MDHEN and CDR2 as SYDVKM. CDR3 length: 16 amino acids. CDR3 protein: CASSLLTSGNYNEQFF. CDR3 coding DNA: TGTGCCAGCAGTTTGCTGACTAGCGGGAACTACAATGAGCAGTTCTTC.

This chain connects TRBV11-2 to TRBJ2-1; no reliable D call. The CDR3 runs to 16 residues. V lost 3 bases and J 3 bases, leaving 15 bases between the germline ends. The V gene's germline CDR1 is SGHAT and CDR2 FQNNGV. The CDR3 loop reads CASSFHTGAYYNEQFF. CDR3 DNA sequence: TGTGCCAGCAGCTTCCACACCGGAGCCTACTACAATGAGCAGTTCTTC.

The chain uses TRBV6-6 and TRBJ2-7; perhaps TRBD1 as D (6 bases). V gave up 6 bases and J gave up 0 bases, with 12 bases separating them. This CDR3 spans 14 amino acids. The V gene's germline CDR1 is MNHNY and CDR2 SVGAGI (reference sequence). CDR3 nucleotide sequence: TGTGCCAGCAGCCTCCGGGACATCTCCTACGAGCAGTACTTC. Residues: CASSLRDISYEQYF.

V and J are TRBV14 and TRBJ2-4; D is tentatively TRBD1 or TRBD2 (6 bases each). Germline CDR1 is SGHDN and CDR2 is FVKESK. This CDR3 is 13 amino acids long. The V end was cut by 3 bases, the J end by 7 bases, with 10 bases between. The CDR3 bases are TGTGCCAGCAGCCATGGGGGGCATAACATTCAGTACTTC. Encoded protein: CASSHGGHNIQYF.

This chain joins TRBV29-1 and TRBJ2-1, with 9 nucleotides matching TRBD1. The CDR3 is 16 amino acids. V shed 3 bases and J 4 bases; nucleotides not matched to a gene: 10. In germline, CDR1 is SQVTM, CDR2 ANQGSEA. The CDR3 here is CSVELQGANFYNEQFF. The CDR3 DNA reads TGCAGCGTTGAGCTACAGGGGGCTAATTTTTACAATGAGCAGTTCTTC.

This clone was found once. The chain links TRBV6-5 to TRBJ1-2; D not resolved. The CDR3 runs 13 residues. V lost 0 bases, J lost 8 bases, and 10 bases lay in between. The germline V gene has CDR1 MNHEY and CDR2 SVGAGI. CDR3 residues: CASSYSNLGGYTF. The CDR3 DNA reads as TGTGCCAGCAGTTACTCGAACTTGGGGGGCTACACCTTC.

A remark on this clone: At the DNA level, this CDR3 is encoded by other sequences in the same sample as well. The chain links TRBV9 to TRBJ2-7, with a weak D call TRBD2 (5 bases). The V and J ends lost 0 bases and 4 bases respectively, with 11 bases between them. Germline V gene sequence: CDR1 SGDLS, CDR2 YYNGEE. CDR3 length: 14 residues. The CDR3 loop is CASSVGGSGYEQYF. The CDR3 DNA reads TGTGCCAGCAGCGTAGGGGGAAGCGGTTACGAGCAGTACTTC.

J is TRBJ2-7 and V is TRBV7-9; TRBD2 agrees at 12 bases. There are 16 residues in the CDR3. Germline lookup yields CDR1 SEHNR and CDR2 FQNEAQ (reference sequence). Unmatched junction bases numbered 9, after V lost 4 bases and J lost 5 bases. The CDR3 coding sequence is TGTGCCAGCAGCTCCGGGACTAGCGGGTGGGTACACGAGCAGTACTTC. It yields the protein CASSSGTSGWVHEQYF.

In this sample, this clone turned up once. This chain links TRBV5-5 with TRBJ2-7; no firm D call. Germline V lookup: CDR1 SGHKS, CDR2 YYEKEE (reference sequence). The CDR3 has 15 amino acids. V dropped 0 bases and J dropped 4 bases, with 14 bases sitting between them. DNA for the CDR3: TGTGCCAGCAGCTTGGAGGGCGTCAGTGAGTACGAGCAGTACTTC. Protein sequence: CASSLEGVSEYEQYF.

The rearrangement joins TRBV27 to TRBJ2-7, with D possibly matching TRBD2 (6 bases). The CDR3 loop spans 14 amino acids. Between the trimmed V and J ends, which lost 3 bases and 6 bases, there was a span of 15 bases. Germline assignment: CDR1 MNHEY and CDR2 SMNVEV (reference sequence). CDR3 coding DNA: TGTGCCAGCAGTTTTCGACGTGGAGGGGCCGAGCAGTACTTC. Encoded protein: CASSFRRGGAEQYF.

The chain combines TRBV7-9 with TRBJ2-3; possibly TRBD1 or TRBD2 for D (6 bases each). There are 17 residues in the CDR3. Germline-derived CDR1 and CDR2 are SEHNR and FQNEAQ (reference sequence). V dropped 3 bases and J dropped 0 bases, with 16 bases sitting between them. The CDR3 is CASSLVGGGHSTDTQYF. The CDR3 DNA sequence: TGTGCCAGCAGCTTGGTAGGAGGGGGACATAGCACAGATACGCAGTATTTT.

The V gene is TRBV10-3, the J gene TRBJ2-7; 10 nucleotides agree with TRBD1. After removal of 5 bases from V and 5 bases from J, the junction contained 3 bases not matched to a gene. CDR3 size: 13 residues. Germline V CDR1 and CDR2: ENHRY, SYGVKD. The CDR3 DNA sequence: TGTGCCATCAGTAAAGGACAGGGGGACGAGCAGTACTTC. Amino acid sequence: CAISKGQGDEQYF.

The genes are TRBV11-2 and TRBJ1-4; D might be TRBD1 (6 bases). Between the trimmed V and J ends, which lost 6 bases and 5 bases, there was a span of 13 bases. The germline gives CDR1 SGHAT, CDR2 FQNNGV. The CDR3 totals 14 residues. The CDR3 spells CASRSHRDNEKLFF. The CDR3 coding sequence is TGTGCCAGCAGATCCCACAGGGACAATGAAAAACTGTTTTTT.

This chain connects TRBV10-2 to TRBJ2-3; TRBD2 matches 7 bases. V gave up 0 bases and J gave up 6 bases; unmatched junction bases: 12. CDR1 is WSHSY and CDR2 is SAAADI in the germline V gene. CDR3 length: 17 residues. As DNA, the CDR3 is TGCGCCAGCAGTGAGTCGTTAGCGGGTGTTCCAACGGATACGCAGTATTTT. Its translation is CASSESLAGVPTDTQYF.

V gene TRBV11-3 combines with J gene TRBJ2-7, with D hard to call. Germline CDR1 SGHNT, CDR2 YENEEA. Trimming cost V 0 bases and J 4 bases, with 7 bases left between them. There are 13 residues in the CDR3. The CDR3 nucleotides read TGTGCCAGCAGCTTAGACCCCAGATACGAGCAGTACTTC. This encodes CASSLDPRYEQYF.